What follows are 14 T cell receptor beta chains derived from one specimen sequenced in a study of CD8+CD57+ T cells in acquired aplastic anemia. The template for TCR beta VDJ and CDR3 sequence profiling was genomic DNA. TCRdb independently ran MiXCR on the reads; one entry per CDR3 protein. The table shows 110,000 or so distinct CDR3 sequences, with over 55% occurring only once. Patients picked for sequencing had shown CD8+CD57+ cell expansion detected by flow cytometry. Source material: sorted CD4+, CD8+, or CD8+CD57+ T cells (not recorded which) from PBMCs. The source of these receptors is a human donor with aplastic anemia.

The genes are TRBV6-1 and TRBJ2-6; D perhaps matches TRBD2 (5 bases). The germline CDR1 and CDR2 sequences are MNHNS and SASEGT. The CDR3 length is 15 residues. Trimming removed 6 bases from V and 0 bases from J, with 9 bases in between. The CDR3 region has the DNA TGTGCCAGCAGCTTAGGGAGCTCTGGGGCCAACGTCCTGACTTTC. Its protein product is CASSLGSSGANVLTF.

This chain connects TRBV24-1 to TRBJ2-1, with D tentatively TRBD2 (6 bases). Trimming removed 4 bases at V and 8 bases at J, with 20 bases between. CDR1 and CDR2 (germline): KGHDR, SFDVKD. The CDR3 has 16 amino acids. This CDR3 is CATSDSVGGQVDEQFF. CDR3 bases: TGTGCCACCAGTGACTCCGTAGGAGGGCAGGTCGATGAGCAGTTCTTC.

The rearrangement links TRBV20-1 to TRBJ2-5; D is uncertain. The CDR3 runs 12 residues. Germline CDR1 reads DFQATT; CDR2 reads SNEGSKA (reference sequence). V gave up 3 bases and J gave up 7 bases, with 12 bases separating them. CDR3 coding DNA: TGCAGTGCTAGGGACGGTCCGGGGACCCAGTACTTC. Protein sequence: CSARDGPGTQYF.

This clonotype was seen only a few times. The chain has TRBV10-1 and TRBJ1-6, with D perhaps TRBD1 (5 bases). Trimming removed 4 bases at V and 14 bases at J, with 18 bases between. CDR3 length: 14 amino acids. Germline values: CDR1 WNHNN, CDR2 SYGVQD (reference sequence). The CDR3 protein is CASSAGQRGATLHF. In DNA, the CDR3 is TGCGCCAGCAGTGCCGGGCAGAGAGGGGCCACCCTCCACTTT.

This clonotype occurred many times. The V and J genes are TRBV7-6 and TRBJ1-2; 9 bases map to TRBD1. CDR1 is SGHVS and CDR2 is FNYEAQ in the germline V gene. The CDR3 consists of 17 residues. J was trimmed by 6 bases and V by 1 base; bases with no gene match: 12. CDR3 sequence (DNA): TGTGCCAGCAGCTTAGGGACCGGGACAGGGTCCGAGGATGGCTACACCTTC. Translated, it gives CASSLGTGTGSEDGYTF.

V is TRBV19 and J is TRBJ2-7, with 9 bases matching TRBD1. The CDR3 runs 16 residues. After removal of 4 bases from V and 1 base from J, the junction contained 8 bases not matched to a gene. Germline CDR1 is LNHDA and CDR2 is SQIVND (reference sequence). For the CDR3, the DNA is TGTGCCAGTAGTAGAATGCCGGGACAGGGTTCCTACGAGCAGTACTTC. This sequence encodes CASSRMPGQGSYEQYF. The variable domain in full, with the rest retrieved from reference TRBV19 and TRBJ2-7, is DGGITQSPKYLFRKEGQNVTLSCEQNLNHDAMYWYRQDPGQGLRLIYYSQIVNDFQKGDIAEGYSVSREKKESFPLTVTSAQKNPTAFYLCASSRMPGQGSYEQYFGPGTRLTVT.

The J gene is TRBJ2-2, the V gene TRBV7-9; the D is unclear. V was pared by 10 bases and J by 2 bases, with 14 bases between. The germline gives CDR1 SEHNR, CDR2 FQNEAQ (reference sequence). The CDR3 consists of 14 residues. The CDR3 protein is CATDPRENTGELFF. The CDR3 DNA sequence: TGTGCCACCGATCCTAGAGAAAACACCGGGGAGCTGTTTTTT.

The gene calls are TRBV14 and TRBJ2-7, with D possibly matching TRBD1 (5 bases). The germline V gene encodes CDR1 SGHDN and CDR2 FVKESK. This CDR3 region has 12 residues. Trimming left V 5 bases short and J 5 bases short, with 10 bases between. This CDR3 is CASSVTGNEQYF. In DNA, the CDR3 is TGTGCCAGCAGCGTAACAGGTAACGAGCAGTACTTC.

This rearrangement joins TRBV12-3 or TRBV12-4 to TRBJ2-5; tentatively, D is TRBD2 (5 bases). This CDR3 has 14 residues. V was clipped by 3 bases and J by 5 bases, with 13 bases between them. The CDR3 region has the DNA TGTGCCAGCAGTTTTACCGGGGAGCTGGAGACCCAGTACTTC. Amino acid sequence: CASSFTGELETQYF.

On this clonotype: The junction differs from germline at one of its ends, possibly a read error. V and J are TRBV10-3 and TRBJ2-5, with 9 bases that match TRBD1. CDR3 size: 14 residues. The germline CDR1 and CDR2 sequences are ENHRY and SYGVKD. Here the CDR3 DNA reads TGCGCCATCAGTGAGGTGGACAGGGGAGAGACCCAGTACTTC. It specifies CAISEVDRGETQYF.

At least ten counts were recorded for this clonotype. V gene TRBV5-1 combines with J gene TRBJ2-5; D unresolved. Per germline, CDR1 SGHRS and CDR2 YFSETQ. The CDR3 extends over 13 amino acids. V lost 3 bases and J 5 bases, leaving 11 bases between the germline ends. CDR3 residues: CASSSTSRETQYF. The CDR3 coding sequence is TGCGCCAGCAGCTCGACTTCGAGGGAGACCCAGTACTTC.

The J gene is TRBJ2-7, the V gene TRBV10-3; TRBD1 matches 8 bases. The length of the CDR3 is 14 residues. The germline V gene encodes CDR1 ENHRY and CDR2 SYGVKD. J gave up 5 bases and V 7 bases, and 10 bases lay outside the gene matches. CDR3 in DNA: TGTGCCATCACGGGAACAGGGGGTTTCGACGAGCAGTACTTC. Encoded protein: CAITGTGGFDEQYF.

The chain joins TRBV5-5 to TRBJ2-7; 8 bases are shared with TRBD1. The CDR3 spans 15 residues. In germline, CDR1 is SGHKS, CDR2 YYEKEE (reference sequence). Trimming took 3 bases from V and 0 from J; bases not matched to a gene: 5. The CDR3 nucleotides are TGTGCCAGCAGCTCCGGACAGGGCTACTCCTACGAGCAGTACTTC. Translating gives CASSSGQGYSYEQYF.

This chain joins TRBV11-3 and TRBJ2-7; D might be TRBD1 (6 bases). Trimming removed 4 bases at V and 0 bases at J, with 13 bases between. This CDR3 is built from 15 residues. Germline loops: CDR1 SGHNT, CDR2 YENEEA. The chain's CDR3 is CASSSDSASSYEQYF. CDR3 nucleotides: TGTGCCAGCAGCTCGGACAGCGCTAGCTCCTACGAGCAGTACTTC.